This T cell receptor beta chain derives from a study of blood T cell repertoires in COVID-19. About the research overall: From T cells, B-cell-depleted T cells, or PBMCs came the material, which was cDNA or gDNA.

Germline values: CDR1 SGDLS, CDR2 YYNGEE. CDR3 length equals 12 residues. Trimming took off 4 bases at V and 4 bases at J, with 8 bases between the two ends. Assay: immunoSEQ multiplex PCR; the TCRdb copy retains only in-frame clones and omits some. The sample carries 72,000 or so clones, 85% recorded once. The receptor was isolated from a woman older than 75 with active or convalescent COVID-19. The chain is built from TRBV9 and TRBJ1-1; D gene uncertain. Sequenced input: peripheral blood. The CDR3 here is CASSPPGTEAFF. The CDR3 nucleotides are TGTGCCAGCAGCCCGCCAGGCACTGAAGCTTTCTTT. Looking up the rest from reference TRBV9 and TRBJ1-1 gives the full variable domain: DSGVTQTPKHLITATGQRVTLRCSPRSGDLSVYWYQQSLDQGLQFLIQYYNGEERAKGNILERFSAQQFPDLHSELNLSSLELGDSALYFCASSPPGTEAFFGQGTRLTVV.